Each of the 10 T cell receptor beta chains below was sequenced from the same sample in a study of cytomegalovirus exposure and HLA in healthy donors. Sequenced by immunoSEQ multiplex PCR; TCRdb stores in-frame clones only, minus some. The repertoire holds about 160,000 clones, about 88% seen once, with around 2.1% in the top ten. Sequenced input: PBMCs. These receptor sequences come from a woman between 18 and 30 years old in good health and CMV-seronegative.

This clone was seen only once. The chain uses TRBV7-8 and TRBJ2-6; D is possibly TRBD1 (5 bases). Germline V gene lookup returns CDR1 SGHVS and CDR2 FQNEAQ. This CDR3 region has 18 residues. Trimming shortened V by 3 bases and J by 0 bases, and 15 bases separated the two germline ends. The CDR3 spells CASSLGRVALSGANVLTF. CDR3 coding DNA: TGTGCCAGCAGCTTGGGCAGGGTAGCTCTCTCTGGGGCCAACGTCCTGACTTTC.

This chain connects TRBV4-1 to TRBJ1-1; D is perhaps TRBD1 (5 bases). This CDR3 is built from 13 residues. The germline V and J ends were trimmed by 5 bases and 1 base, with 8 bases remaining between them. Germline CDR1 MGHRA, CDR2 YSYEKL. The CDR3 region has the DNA TGCGCCAGCAGCTCGGACAAGAACACTGAAGCTTTCTTT. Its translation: CASSSDKNTEAFF.

The CDR3 DNA follows: TGCGCCAGCAGCTTCTCCGGGACAGGGAGCCATGAGCAGTTCTTC. This sequence encodes CASSFSGTGSHEQFF. V and J are TRBV5-1 and TRBJ2-1; 9 nucleotides line up with TRBD1. The germline V gene has CDR1 SGHRS and CDR2 YFSETQ. Trimming took 2 bases from V and 8 from J; bases not matched to a gene: 8. The CDR3 contains 15 residues.

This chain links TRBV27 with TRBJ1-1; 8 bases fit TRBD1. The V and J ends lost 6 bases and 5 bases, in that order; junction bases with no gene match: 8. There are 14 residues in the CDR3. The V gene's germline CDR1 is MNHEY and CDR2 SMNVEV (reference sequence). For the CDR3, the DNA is TGTGCCAGCAGCCCAGGACAGGGAGGGACTGAAGCTTTCTTT. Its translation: CASSPGQGGTEAFF.

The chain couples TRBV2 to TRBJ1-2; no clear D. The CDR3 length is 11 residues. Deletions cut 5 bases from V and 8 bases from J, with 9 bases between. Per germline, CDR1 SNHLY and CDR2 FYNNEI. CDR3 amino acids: CASSPVMGYTF. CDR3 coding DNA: TGTGCCAGCAGTCCAGTAATGGGCTACACCTTC.

The CDR3 is CASTEAPGNSPLHF. CDR3 nucleotide sequence: TGTGCCAGCACTGAGGCTCCGGGGAATTCACCCCTCCACTTT. J is TRBJ1-6 and V is TRBV2, with no clear D. Trimming cost V 7 bases and J 7 bases, with 14 bases left between them. Germline V gene data show CDR1 as SNHLY and CDR2 as FYNNEI. This CDR3 has 14 amino acids.

CDR3 in amino acids: CASSLTTSGPWPQETQYF. For the CDR3, the DNA is TGTGCCAGCAGCCTGACTACTAGCGGACCTTGGCCACAAGAGACCCAGTACTTC. The chain couples TRBV27 to TRBJ2-5; 8 nucleotides line up with TRBD2. The CDR3 consists of 18 residues. Germline V gives CDR1 MNHEY, CDR2 SMNVEV (reference sequence). The V segment lost 6 bases and the J segment 2 bases; nucleotides outside the gene matches: 17.

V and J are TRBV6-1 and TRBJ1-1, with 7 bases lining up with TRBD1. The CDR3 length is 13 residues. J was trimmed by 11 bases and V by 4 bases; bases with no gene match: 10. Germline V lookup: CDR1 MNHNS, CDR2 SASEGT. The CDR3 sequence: CASSGAGGRVAFF. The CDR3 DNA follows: TGTGCCAGCAGTGGGGCAGGGGGTAGGGTTGCTTTCTTT.

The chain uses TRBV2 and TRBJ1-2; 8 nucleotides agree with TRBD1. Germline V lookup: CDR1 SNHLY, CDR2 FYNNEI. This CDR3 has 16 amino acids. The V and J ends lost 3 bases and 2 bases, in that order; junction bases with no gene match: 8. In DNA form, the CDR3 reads TGTGCCAGCAGTGATTGGACAGGGCGACCAAACTATGGCTACACCTTC. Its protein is CASSDWTGRPNYGYTF. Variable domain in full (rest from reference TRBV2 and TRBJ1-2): EPEVTQTPSHQVTQMGQEVILRCVPISNHLYFYWYRQILGQKVEFLVSFYNNEISEKSEIFDDQFSVERPDGSNFTLKIRSTKLEDSAMYFCASSDWTGRPNYGYTFGSGTRLTVV.

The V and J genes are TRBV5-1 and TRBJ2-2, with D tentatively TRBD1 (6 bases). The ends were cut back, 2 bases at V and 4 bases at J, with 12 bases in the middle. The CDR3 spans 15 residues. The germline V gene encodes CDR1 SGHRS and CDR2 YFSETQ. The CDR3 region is CASSFLTGATGELFF. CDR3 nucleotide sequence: TGCGCCAGCAGCTTCCTGACAGGAGCCACCGGGGAGCTGTTTTTT.